Reported below is one T cell receptor beta chain. The data were taken from a study of CD8 T cells in Susac syndrome. CD8+ and CD4+ T cells taken from blood had their TCR beta sequenced. Healthy donors formed controls matched for age and sex. TEMRA cells were enriched by FACS, and CD4+ and CD8+ T cells were negatively isolated. RNA totalling roughly 0.5 to 1 ug underwent reverse transcription with random hexamers. TCRdb re-derived calls from the immunoSEQ multiplex PCR reads in MiXCR, one entry per CDR3 protein. The data contain more than 95,000 distinct CDR3 sequences, around 94% of them singletons. The V gene end was trimmed by 4 bases and the J gene end by 3 bases; junction bases not matched to a gene: 6. The CDR3 has 14 residues. Germline V gene data show CDR1 as SGHRS and CDR2 as YFSETQ.

Sequencing was done on a sample of CD4+ T cells from PBMCs. The rearrangement uses TRBV5-1 and TRBJ2-5; TRBD2 matches at 7 bases. This TCR derives from a human donor in good health. This CDR3 reads CASSDGTNEETQYF. The CDR3 DNA reads as TGCGCCAGCAGCGACGGGACTAACGAAGAGACCCAGTACTTC. The full variable domain, rest sourced from reference TRBV5-1 and TRBJ2-5, is KAGVTQTPRYLIKTRGQQVTLSCSPISGHRSVSWYQQTPGQGLQFLFEYFSETQRNKGNFPGRFSGRQFSNSRSEMNVSTLELGDSALYLCASSDGTNEETQYFGPGTRLLVL.